These 30 T cell receptor beta chains were all obtained from the same sample, sequenced in a study of tumor-infiltrating lymphocytes in localized non-small cell lung cancer. Sequencing was performed with immunoSEQ multiplex PCR; in TCRdb, only in-frame clones are kept and a portion is missing. The table includes about 17,000 clones, about 84% detected once. Sequenced: uninvolved lung tissue not adjacent to the tumor. All receptors derive from a human donor with non-small cell lung cancer.

The rearrangement links TRBV6-1 to TRBJ2-5, with D hard to call. The CDR3 spans 13 residues. Per germline, CDR1 MNHNS and CDR2 SASEGT. CDR3 residues: CVSLAGNQETQYF. The CDR3 DNA sequence: TGTGTCTCCCTGGCAGGTAACCAAGAGACCCAGTACTTC.

This clone qualifies as medium-sized. This chain joins TRBV18 and TRBJ2-6; D not resolved. Germline values: CDR1 KGHSH, CDR2 LQKENI. This CDR3 region has 16 residues. The ends were cut back, 1 base at V and 0 bases at J, with 7 bases in the middle. The CDR3 region has the DNA TGTGCCAGCTCACCACAGGGCTTCTCTGGGGCCAACGTCCTGACTTTC. Residues: CASSPQGFSGANVLTF.

The gene calls are TRBV5-6 and TRBJ1-1, with a tentative D call TRBD1 (5 bases). Looked up from germline, CDR1 is SGHDT and CDR2 is YYEEEE. The germline V and J ends were trimmed by 1 base and 0 bases, with 10 bases remaining between them. The CDR3 covers 15 residues. As DNA, the CDR3 is TGTGCCAGCAGCTTGTACTCCAGGGTGAACACTGAAGCTTTCTTT. It yields the protein CASSLYSRVNTEAFF. The whole variable domain, remainder taken from reference TRBV5-6 and TRBJ1-1, is DAGVTQSPTHLIKTRGQQVTLRCSPKSGHDTVSWYQQALGQGPQFIFQYYEEEERQRGNFPDRFSGHQFPNYSSELNVNALLLGDSALYLCASSLYSRVNTEAFFGQGTRLTVV.

This clone has a single count. The CDR3 coding sequence is TGCAGCGTTTTGGTAGCGGGAGGGCCCGGGGAGCTGTTTTTT. Residues: CSVLVAGGPGELFF. The chain has TRBV29-1 and TRBJ2-2, with 11 bases matching TRBD2. The length of the CDR3 is 14 residues. Germline-derived CDR1 and CDR2 are SQVTM and ANQGSEA. Trimming cost V 5 bases and J 6 bases; bases outside gene matches: 5.

The V gene is TRBV6-1, the J gene TRBJ2-7, with D perhaps TRBD1 or TRBD2 (6 bases each). Germline CDR1 reads MNHNS; CDR2 reads SASEGT. Trimming took 8 bases from V and 0 from J, leaving 11 bases between them. The CDR3 loop spans 13 amino acids. Written as DNA, the CDR3 is TGTGCCAGCCAAAGGGGGGACTCCTACGAGCAGTACTTC. Translated, it gives CASQRGDSYEQYF.

The genes are TRBV19 and TRBJ1-2, with D possibly being TRBD1 (5 bases). The CDR3 spans 15 residues. Germline lookup yields CDR1 LNHDA and CDR2 SQIVND (reference sequence). Trimming took off 2 bases at V and 4 bases at J, with 14 bases between the two ends. CDR3 DNA sequence: TGTGCCAGTAGTATAAGGGAGGGGCCGGGCTATGGCTACACCTTC. Encoded protein: CASSIREGPGYGYTF.

This rearrangement joins TRBV11-2 to TRBJ1-1, with 8 bases fitting TRBD1. The CDR3 spans 15 residues. Unmatched junction bases numbered 2, after V lost 1 base and J lost 1 base. CDR1 and CDR2 from the germline V gene are SGHAT and FQNNGV. CDR3 sequence reads: CASSLVGTGNTEAFF. CDR3 DNA: TGTGCCAGCAGCTTAGTCGGGACAGGGAACACTGAAGCTTTCTTT.

V and J are TRBV9 and TRBJ2-1; 10 positions match TRBD2. Germline assignment: CDR1 SGDLS and CDR2 YYNGEE. CDR3 length equals 15 residues. Unmatched junction bases numbered 0, after V lost 3 bases and J lost 0 bases. CDR3: CASSASGSSYNEQFF. The CDR3 bases are TGTGCCAGCAGCGCTAGCGGGAGCTCCTACAATGAGCAGTTCTTC.

This sequence joins TRBV6-5 and TRBJ2-3, with no clear D. Per the germline V gene, CDR1 is MNHEY and CDR2 is SVGAGI. V lost 6 bases and J lost 0, with 10 bases in between. There are 14 residues in the CDR3. DNA for the CDR3: TGTGCCAGCAGCTCCGGGTCTAGCACAGATACGCAGTATTTT. Amino acids: CASSSGSSTDTQYF.

This sequence joins TRBV7-9 and TRBJ2-1, with 8 bases that match TRBD1. The germline gives CDR1 SEHNR, CDR2 FQNEAQ (reference sequence). The CDR3 is made up of 13 amino acids. V dropped 6 bases and J dropped 7; count of bases not matched to a gene: 5. The CDR3 protein is CASRGQGLNEQFF. In DNA, the CDR3 is TGTGCCAGCAGAGGACAGGGTCTGAATGAGCAGTTCTTC.

J is TRBJ1-5 and V is TRBV10-2; D not certain. Trimming pared 4 bases from V and 3 bases from J, leaving 10 bases between. This CDR3 contains 14 residues. The germline gives CDR1 WSHSY, CDR2 SAAADI. CDR3 sequence (DNA): TGCGCCAGCAGTGTCAGGCTTAACAATCAGCCCCAGCATTTT. This gives the protein CASSVRLNNQPQHF.

There are a few counts of this clone. The chain joins TRBV28 to TRBJ1-1; D remains unclear. There are 12 residues in the CDR3. The germline V gene encodes CDR1 MDHEN and CDR2 SYDVKM. The germline V and J ends were trimmed by 5 bases and 2 bases, with 6 bases remaining between them. CDR3 sequence reads: CASSLPNTEAFF. Here the CDR3 DNA reads TGTGCCAGCAGTCTCCCTAACACTGAAGCTTTCTTT.

About this clone itself: At the DNA level, this CDR3 is encoded by other sequences in the same sample as well. This chain joins TRBV29-1 and TRBJ1-3; D is unresolved. The CDR3 totals 13 residues. Germline V gene lookup returns CDR1 SQVTM and CDR2 ANQGSEA. V lost 6 bases and J lost 0, with 9 bases in between. CDR3 loop: CSVWTDSGNTIYF. The CDR3 DNA sequence: TGCAGCGTCTGGACTGACTCTGGAAACACCATATATTTT.

The gene calls are TRBV7-2 and TRBJ1-1; D ambiguous. This CDR3 is 15 amino acids long. The germline V gene has CDR1 SGHTA and CDR2 FQGNSA. Trimming cost V 1 base and J 1 base, with 10 bases left between them. The CDR3: CASSLGGVGNTEAFF. The CDR3 DNA is TGTGCCAGCAGCTTAGGCGGGGTCGGGAACACTGAAGCTTTCTTT.

This chain connects TRBV6-6 to TRBJ1-2; tentative D call: TRBD1 (6 bases). V was cut by 7 bases and J by 8 bases, with 17 bases left in between. Germline CDR1 is MNHNY and CDR2 is SVGAGI (reference sequence). This CDR3 is 13 amino acids long. As DNA, the CDR3 is TGTGCCAGCACTACCGGGGGCAGGGGAGGCTACACCTTC. Amino acid sequence: CASTTGGRGGYTF.

This rearrangement joins TRBV19 to TRBJ2-6; D remains unclear. The V and J ends lost 7 bases and 1 base respectively, with 8 bases between them. Germline CDR1 is LNHDA and CDR2 is SQIVND (reference sequence). The CDR3 spans 14 residues. This CDR3 is CASTLRSGANVLTF. The CDR3 DNA is TGTGCCAGTACCTTACGGTCTGGGGCCAACGTCCTGACTTTC.

The chain carries TRBV6-1 and TRBJ1-1, with 7 nucleotides matching TRBD1. V gave up 5 bases and J gave up 5 bases; unmatched junction bases: 8. Germline V gene lookup returns CDR1 MNHNS and CDR2 SASEGT. The CDR3 consists of 14 residues. The chain's CDR3 is CASSPLTGQTEAFF. DNA for the CDR3: TGTGCCAGCAGTCCATTGACAGGGCAGACTGAAGCTTTCTTT.

The CDR3 reads CASSSDTQYF. The CDR3 nucleotides read TGTGCCAGCAGTTCAGATACGCAGTATTTT. The genes are TRBV27 and TRBJ2-3; D unresolved. The CDR3 runs to 10 residues. The germline V and J ends were trimmed by 4 bases and 4 bases, with 0 bases remaining between them. Per the germline V gene, CDR1 is MNHEY and CDR2 is SMNVEV (reference sequence).

The V call is TRBV11-2, the J call TRBJ1-1; 8 bases agree with TRBD1. CDR1 and CDR2 from the germline V gene are SGHAT and FQNNGV. V gave up 5 bases and J gave up 1 base; unmatched junction bases: 3. CDR3 size: 14 residues. As DNA, the CDR3 is TGTGCCAGCAGCCCGGGACAGGCGAACACTGAAGCTTTCTTT. Encoded protein: CASSPGQANTEAFF.

This clone was observed once. This chain connects TRBV10-2 to TRBJ1-3; D remains ambiguous. CDR1 WSHSY and CDR2 SAAADI come from the germline V gene. The CDR3 covers 12 residues. Trimming removed 7 bases at V and 4 bases at J, with 8 bases between. The CDR3 DNA is TGCGCCAGCATGCAAGTGGGAAACACCATATATTTT. Amino acid sequence: CASMQVGNTIYF.

The chain carries TRBV5-1 and TRBJ2-5, with TRBD1 as a possible D gene (6 bases). In germline, CDR1 is SGHRS, CDR2 YFSETQ. The V and J ends lost 0 bases and 5 bases respectively, with 14 bases between them. The CDR3 contains 15 residues. The CDR3: CASSLVGARGETQYF. CDR3 DNA: TGCGCCAGCAGCTTGGTGGGGGCTAGGGGTGAGACCCAGTACTTC.

This rearrangement joins TRBV7-7 to TRBJ2-5, with 9 bases matching TRBD1. This CDR3 has 15 residues. Germline lookup yields CDR1 SSHAT and CDR2 FNYEAQ (reference sequence). J was trimmed by 2 bases and V by 5 bases; bases with no gene match: 6. The CDR3, as DNA: TGTGCCAGCAGCCTGGACAGGGGAGGGCAAGAGACCCAGTACTTC. Amino acids: CASSLDRGGQETQYF.

This clone is classed as medium-sized. V is TRBV5-5 and J is TRBJ1-4; D may be TRBD1 (5 bases). The CDR3 runs to 14 residues. Trimming took 0 bases from V and 4 from J, leaving 7 bases between them. The V gene's germline CDR1 is SGHKS and CDR2 YYEKEE (reference sequence). The CDR3 is CASSLDRINEKLFF. CDR3 in DNA: TGTGCCAGCAGCTTGGACAGGATTAATGAAAAACTGTTTTTT.

The chain links TRBV6-1 to TRBJ2-1; the D gene is possibly TRBD1 (5 bases). The length of the CDR3 is 14 residues. Trimming shortened V by 10 bases and J by 3 bases, and 16 bases separated the two germline ends. CDR1 is MNHNS, CDR2 SASEGT, per germline. CDR3 region: CATQETDFYNEQFF. The CDR3 nucleotides are TGTGCCACCCAAGAGACAGATTTCTACAATGAGCAGTTCTTC.

The chain joins TRBV11-2 to TRBJ2-3; TRBD1 is a possible D gene (6 bases). V was pared by 1 base and J by 4 bases, with 18 bases between. CDR3 length: 17 residues. Germline V CDR1 and CDR2: SGHAT, FQNNGV. CDR3 DNA: TGTGCCAGCAGCTTAGTTTTACAGGGCGTCGGGCCAGATACGCAGTATTTT. Translating it yields CASSLVLQGVGPDTQYF.

V is TRBV28 and J is TRBJ2-5, with no clear D. The V gene lost 6 bases and the J gene lost 4 bases, with 6 bases spanning the gap. This CDR3 is built from 11 residues. The germline V gene encodes CDR1 MDHEN and CDR2 SYDVKM. The CDR3, as DNA: TGTGCCAGCAGCAACAGAGAGACCCAGTACTTC. Translated, it gives CASSNRETQYF.

The J gene is TRBJ1-3, the V gene TRBV6-1; D unresolved. V shed 8 bases and J shed 2 bases, with 16 bases lying between them. CDR1 and CDR2 from the germline V gene are MNHNS and SASEGT. The CDR3 spans 15 residues. This chain's CDR3 is CASSEGGSAGNTIYF. The CDR3 coding sequence is TGTGCCAGCTCCGAGGGAGGGTCCGCTGGAAACACCATATATTTT.

The chain combines TRBV27 with TRBJ2-1; unclear D gene. CDR1 is MNHEY, CDR2 SMNVEV, per germline (reference sequence). V dropped 5 bases and J dropped 2 bases, with 16 bases sitting between them. The CDR3 spans 16 residues. Here the CDR3 DNA reads TGTGCCAGCAGTCCGTACGGCACCTCAACCTACAATGAGCAGTTCTTC. This codes for CASSPYGTSTYNEQFF.

The chain couples TRBV5-1 to TRBJ1-1; D is unclear. This CDR3 is built from 14 residues. Trimming shortened V by 1 base and J by 1 base, and 8 bases separated the two germline ends. Germline-derived CDR1 and CDR2 are SGHRS and YFSETQ. For the CDR3, the DNA is TGCGCCAGCAGCTTGATGGTGGAGAACACTGAAGCTTTCTTT. Its protein is CASSLMVENTEAFF. Full variable domain (outside the CDR3, taken from reference TRBV5-1 and TRBJ1-1): KAGVTQTPRYLIKTRGQQVTLSCSPISGHRSVSWYQQTPGQGLQFLFEYFSETQRNKGNFPGRFSGRQFSNSRSEMNVSTLELGDSALYLCASSLMVENTEAFFGQGTRLTVV.

The rearrangement links TRBV19 to TRBJ2-3; TRBD1 matches 10 bases. Germline V gene sequence: CDR1 LNHDA, CDR2 SQIVND (reference sequence). Germline trimming cut 6 bases from V and 2 bases from J; bases unmatched to any gene: 14. This CDR3 comprises 18 residues. The CDR3 here is CASRPTTLGQGTTDTQYF. The CDR3 coding sequence is TGTGCCAGTAGACCAACGACCTTGGGACAGGGGACCACAGATACGCAGTATTTT.